Sequencing of this T cell receptor (beta chain) was carried out in a study of blood T cell repertoires in COVID-19. Study details: Nucleic acid was either cDNA or gDNA, and it came from T cells, B-cell-depleted T cells, or PBMCs.

The count of this clone is one. Here immunoSEQ multiplex PCR was the method, and the copy in TCRdb shows in-frame clones only, minus some. This repertoire shows some 270,000 clones, under 90% found once; its top ten account for approximately 2%. Germline V CDR1 and CDR2: WSHSY, SAAADI. The CDR3 sequence is 16 residues long. V lost 0 bases and J lost 1; bases outside the gene matches: 0. The origin of this receptor is a man aged 50-59 years with acute or convalescent COVID-19. This chain joins TRBV10-2 and TRBJ2-3; the match to TRBD1 covers 11 bases. The sequenced sample was peripheral blood. The CDR3 spells CASSESGQGGTDTQYF. DNA of the CDR3: TGCGCCAGCAGTGAGTCGGGACAGGGGGGCACAGATACGCAGTATTTT.